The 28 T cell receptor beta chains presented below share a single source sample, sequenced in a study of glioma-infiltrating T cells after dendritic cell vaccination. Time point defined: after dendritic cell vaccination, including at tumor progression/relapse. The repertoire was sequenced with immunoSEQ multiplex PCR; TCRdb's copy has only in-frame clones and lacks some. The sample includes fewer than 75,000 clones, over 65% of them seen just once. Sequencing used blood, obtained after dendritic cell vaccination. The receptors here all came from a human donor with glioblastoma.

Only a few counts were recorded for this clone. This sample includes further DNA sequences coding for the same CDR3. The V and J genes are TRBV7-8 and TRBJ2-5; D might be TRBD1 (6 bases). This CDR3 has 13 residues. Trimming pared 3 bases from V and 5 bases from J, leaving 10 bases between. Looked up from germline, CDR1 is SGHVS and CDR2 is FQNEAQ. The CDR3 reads CASSFAGEETQYF. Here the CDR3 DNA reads TGTGCCAGCAGCTTCGCAGGGGAGGAGACCCAGTACTTC.

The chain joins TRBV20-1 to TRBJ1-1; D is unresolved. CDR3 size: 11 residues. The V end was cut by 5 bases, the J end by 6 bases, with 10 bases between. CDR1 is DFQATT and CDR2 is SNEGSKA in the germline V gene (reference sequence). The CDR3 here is CSAPRSAEAFF. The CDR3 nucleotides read TGCAGTGCTCCCAGGTCGGCTGAAGCTTTCTTT.

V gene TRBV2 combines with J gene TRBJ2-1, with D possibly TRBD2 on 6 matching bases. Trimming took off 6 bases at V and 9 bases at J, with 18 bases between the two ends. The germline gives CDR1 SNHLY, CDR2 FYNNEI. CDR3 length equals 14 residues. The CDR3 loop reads CASSTTRARSEQFF. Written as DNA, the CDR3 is TGTGCCAGCAGCACGACTAGGGCTAGGTCTGAGCAGTTCTTC. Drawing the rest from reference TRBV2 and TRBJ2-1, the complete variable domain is EPEVTQTPSHQVTQMGQEVILRCVPISNHLYFYWYRQILGQKVEFLVSFYNNEISEKSEIFDDQFSVERPDGSNFTLKIRSTKLEDSAMYFCASSTTRARSEQFFGPGTRLTVL.

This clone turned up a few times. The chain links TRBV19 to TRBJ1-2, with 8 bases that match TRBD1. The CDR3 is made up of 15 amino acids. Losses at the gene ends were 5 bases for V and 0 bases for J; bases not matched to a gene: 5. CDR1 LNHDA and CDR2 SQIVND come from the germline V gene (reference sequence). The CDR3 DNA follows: TGTGCCAGTAGTCCTCAGGGGGCATCTAACTATGGCTACACCTTC. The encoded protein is CASSPQGASNYGYTF. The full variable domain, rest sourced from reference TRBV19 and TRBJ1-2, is DGGITQSPKYLFRKEGQNVTLSCEQNLNHDAMYWYRQDPGQGLRLIYYSQIVNDFQKGDIAEGYSVSREKKESFPLTVTSAQKNPTAFYLCASSPQGASNYGYTFGSGTRLTVV.

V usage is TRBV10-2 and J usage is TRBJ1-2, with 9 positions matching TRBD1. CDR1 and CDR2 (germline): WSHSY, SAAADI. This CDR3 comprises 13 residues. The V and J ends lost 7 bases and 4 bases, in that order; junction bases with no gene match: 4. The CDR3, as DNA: TGCGCCAGCACCTTGACAGGGGGCTATGGCTACACCTTC. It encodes CASTLTGGYGYTF.

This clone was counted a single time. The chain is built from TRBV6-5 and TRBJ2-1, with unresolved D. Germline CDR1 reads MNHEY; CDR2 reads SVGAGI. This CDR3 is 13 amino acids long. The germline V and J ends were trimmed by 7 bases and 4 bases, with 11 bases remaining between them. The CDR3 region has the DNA TGTGCCAGCATAAAGACTGGGTACAATGAGCAGTTCTTC. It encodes CASIKTGYNEQFF.

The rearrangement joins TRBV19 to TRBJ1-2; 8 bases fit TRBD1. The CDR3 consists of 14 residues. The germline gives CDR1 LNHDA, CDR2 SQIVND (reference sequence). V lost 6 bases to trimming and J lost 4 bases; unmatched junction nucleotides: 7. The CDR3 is CASRQDRGGYGYTF. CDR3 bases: TGTGCCAGTAGACAAGACAGGGGAGGCTATGGCTACACCTTC.

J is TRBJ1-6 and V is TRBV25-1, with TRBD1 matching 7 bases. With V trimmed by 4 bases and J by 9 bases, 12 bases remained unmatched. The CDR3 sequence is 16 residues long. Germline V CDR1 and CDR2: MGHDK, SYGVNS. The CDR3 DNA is TGTGCCAGCAGTGCCACAGGGGTGGAAGGTCGTTCACCCCTCCACTTT. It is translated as CASSATGVEGRSPLHF. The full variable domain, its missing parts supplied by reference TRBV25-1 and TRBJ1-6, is EADIYQTPRYLVIGTGKKITLECSQTMGHDKMYWYQQDPGMELHLIHYSYGVNSTEKGDLSSESTVSRIRTEHFPLTLESARPSHTSQYLCASSATGVEGRSPLHFGNGTRLTVT.

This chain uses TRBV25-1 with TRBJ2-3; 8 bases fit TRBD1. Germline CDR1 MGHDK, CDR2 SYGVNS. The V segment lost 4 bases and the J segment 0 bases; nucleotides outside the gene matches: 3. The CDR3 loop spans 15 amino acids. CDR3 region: CASSGTGSSTDTQYF. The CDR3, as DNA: TGTGCCAGCAGTGGGACAGGGAGTAGCACAGATACGCAGTATTTT.

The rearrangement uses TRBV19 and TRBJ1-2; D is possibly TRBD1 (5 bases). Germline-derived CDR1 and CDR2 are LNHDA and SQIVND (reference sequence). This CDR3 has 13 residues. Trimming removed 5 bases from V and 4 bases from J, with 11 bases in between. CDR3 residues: CASSQGRPYGYTF. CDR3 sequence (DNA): TGTGCCAGTAGTCAGGGCCGACCCTATGGCTACACCTTC.

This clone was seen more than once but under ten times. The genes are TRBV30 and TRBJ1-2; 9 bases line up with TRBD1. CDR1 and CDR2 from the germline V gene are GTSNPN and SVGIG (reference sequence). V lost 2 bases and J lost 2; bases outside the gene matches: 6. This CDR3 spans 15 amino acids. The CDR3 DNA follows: TGTGCCTGGAGTCAGCCTGGGACAGGGAACTATGGCTACACCTTC. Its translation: CAWSQPGTGNYGYTF.

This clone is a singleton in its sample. The CDR3 loop is CASSSPGVTNEKLFF. Written as DNA, the CDR3 is TGCGCCAGCAGCTCCCCAGGGGTTACTAATGAAAAACTGTTTTTT. The chain couples TRBV4-1 to TRBJ1-4; a possible D gene is TRBD1 (6 bases). V gave up 5 bases and J gave up 2 bases, with 12 bases separating them. This CDR3 region has 15 residues. Germline CDR1 MGHRA, CDR2 YSYEKL.

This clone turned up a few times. The DNA for the CDR3 is TGTGCCAGCAGCGCAGTTTTGGGCTCAGGTTCACCCCTCCACTTT. Translating it yields CASSAVLGSGSPLHF. The chain carries TRBV9 and TRBJ1-6; D uncertain. Trimming removed 3 bases from V and 9 bases from J, with 16 bases in between. The CDR3 is made up of 15 amino acids. Germline V gene data show CDR1 as SGDLS and CDR2 as YYNGEE.

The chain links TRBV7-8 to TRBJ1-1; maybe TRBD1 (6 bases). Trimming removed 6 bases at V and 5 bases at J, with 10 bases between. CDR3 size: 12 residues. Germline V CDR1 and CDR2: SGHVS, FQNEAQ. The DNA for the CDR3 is TGTGCCAGCAGTCCTCAGGGGACTGAAGCTTTCTTT. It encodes CASSPQGTEAFF.

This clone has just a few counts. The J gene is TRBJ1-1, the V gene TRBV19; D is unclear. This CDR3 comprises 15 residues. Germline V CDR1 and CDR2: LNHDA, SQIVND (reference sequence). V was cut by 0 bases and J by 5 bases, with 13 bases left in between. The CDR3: CASSIDRGMGTEAFF. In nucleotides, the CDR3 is TGTGCCAGTAGTATAGATCGCGGGATGGGAACTGAAGCTTTCTTT.

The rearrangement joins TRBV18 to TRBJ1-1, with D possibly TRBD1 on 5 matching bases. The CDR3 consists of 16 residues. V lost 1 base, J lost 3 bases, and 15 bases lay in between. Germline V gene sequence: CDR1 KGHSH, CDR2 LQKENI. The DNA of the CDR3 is TGTGCCAGCTCACCACGATCTTCAGGGTCGGACACTGAAGCTTTCTTT. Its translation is CASSPRSSGSDTEAFF.

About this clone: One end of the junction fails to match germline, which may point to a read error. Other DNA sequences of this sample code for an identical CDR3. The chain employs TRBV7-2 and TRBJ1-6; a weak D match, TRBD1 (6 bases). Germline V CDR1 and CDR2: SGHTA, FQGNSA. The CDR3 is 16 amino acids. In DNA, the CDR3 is TGTGCCAGCAGCTTAGGGGGGCGGGTTAGCAATTCCCCCCTCCACTTT. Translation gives CASSLGGRVSNSPLHF.

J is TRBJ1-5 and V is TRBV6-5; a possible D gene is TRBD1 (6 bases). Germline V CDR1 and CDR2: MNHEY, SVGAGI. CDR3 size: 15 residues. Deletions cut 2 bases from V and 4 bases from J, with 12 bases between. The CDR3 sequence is CASSYGTLPNQPQHF. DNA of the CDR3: TGTGCCAGCAGTTACGGGACACTTCCAAATCAGCCCCAGCATTTT.

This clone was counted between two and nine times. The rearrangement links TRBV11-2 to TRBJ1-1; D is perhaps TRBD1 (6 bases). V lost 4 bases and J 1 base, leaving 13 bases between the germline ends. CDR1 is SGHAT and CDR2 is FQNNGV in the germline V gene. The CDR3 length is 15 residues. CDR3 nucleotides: TGTGCCAGCAGCTCCAGAGGGGGACCGAACACTGAAGCTTTCTTT. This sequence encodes CASSSRGGPNTEAFF.

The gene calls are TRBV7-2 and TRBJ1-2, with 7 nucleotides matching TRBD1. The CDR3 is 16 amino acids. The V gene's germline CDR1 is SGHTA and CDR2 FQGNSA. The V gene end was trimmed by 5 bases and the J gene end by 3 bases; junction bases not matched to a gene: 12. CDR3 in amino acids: CASSPWVGQPDYGYTF. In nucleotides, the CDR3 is TGTGCCAGCAGCCCTTGGGTGGGACAGCCGGACTATGGCTACACCTTC.

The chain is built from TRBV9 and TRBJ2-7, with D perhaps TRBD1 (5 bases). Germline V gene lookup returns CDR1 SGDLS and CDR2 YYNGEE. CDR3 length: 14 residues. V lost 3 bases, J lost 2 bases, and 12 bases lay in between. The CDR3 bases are TGTGCCAGCAGCGCCACAGGTTCTACCTACGAGCAGTACTTC. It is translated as CASSATGSTYEQYF.

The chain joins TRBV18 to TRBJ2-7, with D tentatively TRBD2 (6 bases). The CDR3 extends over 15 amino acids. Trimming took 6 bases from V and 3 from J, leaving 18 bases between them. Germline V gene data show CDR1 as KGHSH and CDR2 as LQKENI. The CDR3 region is CASSQDLARVYEQYF. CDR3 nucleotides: TGTGCCAGCTCCCAGGACCTAGCGAGGGTCTACGAGCAGTACTTC.

DNA for the CDR3: TGTGCCAGCAGTTTAGGGACAGGGACCGAGCAGTACTTC. Translation: CASSLGTGTEQYF. The chain is built from TRBV27 and TRBJ2-7; 9 bases map to TRBD1. After removal of 2 bases from V and 6 bases from J, the junction contained 2 bases not matched to a gene. The CDR3 runs to 13 residues. Germline CDR1 and CDR2: MNHEY and SMNVEV (reference sequence).

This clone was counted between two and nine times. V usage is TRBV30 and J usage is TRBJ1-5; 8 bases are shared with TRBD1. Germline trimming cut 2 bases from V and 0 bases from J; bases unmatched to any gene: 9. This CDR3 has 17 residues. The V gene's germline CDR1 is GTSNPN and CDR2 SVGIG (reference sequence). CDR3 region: CAWSPRTGFYSNQPQHF. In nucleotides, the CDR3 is TGTGCCTGGAGTCCACGGACAGGGTTTTATAGCAATCAGCCCCAGCATTTT.

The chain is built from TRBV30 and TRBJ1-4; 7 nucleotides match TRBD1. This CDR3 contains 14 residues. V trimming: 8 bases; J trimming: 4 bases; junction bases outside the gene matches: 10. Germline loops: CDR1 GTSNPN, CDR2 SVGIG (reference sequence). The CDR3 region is CARGPDRVNEKLFF. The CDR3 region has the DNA TGTGCCCGAGGGCCCGACAGGGTTAATGAAAAACTGTTTTTT.

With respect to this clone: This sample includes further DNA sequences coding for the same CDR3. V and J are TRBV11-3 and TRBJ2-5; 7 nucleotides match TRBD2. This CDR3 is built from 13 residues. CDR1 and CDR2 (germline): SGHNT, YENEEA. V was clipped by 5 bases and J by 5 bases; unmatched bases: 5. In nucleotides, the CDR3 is TGTGCCAGCAGCCTGGGGGGGGTGGAGACCCAGTACTTC. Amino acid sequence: CASSLGGVETQYF.

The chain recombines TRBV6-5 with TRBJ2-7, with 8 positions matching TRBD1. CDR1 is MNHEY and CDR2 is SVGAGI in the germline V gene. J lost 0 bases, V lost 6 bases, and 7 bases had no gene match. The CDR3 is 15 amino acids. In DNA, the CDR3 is TGTGCCAGCAGCAGGGACAGGCAATCCTCCTACGAGCAGTACTTC. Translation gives CASSRDRQSSYEQYF.

This CDR3 is CASSPQMNRGTEAFF. The CDR3 DNA is TGTGCCAGCAGCCCCCAGATGAACAGGGGAACTGAAGCTTTCTTT. The V call is TRBV9, the J call TRBJ1-1; 7 bases align to TRBD1. V lost 4 bases to trimming and J lost 5 bases; unmatched junction nucleotides: 11. The CDR3 runs to 15 residues. CDR1 and CDR2 (germline): SGDLS, YYNGEE.